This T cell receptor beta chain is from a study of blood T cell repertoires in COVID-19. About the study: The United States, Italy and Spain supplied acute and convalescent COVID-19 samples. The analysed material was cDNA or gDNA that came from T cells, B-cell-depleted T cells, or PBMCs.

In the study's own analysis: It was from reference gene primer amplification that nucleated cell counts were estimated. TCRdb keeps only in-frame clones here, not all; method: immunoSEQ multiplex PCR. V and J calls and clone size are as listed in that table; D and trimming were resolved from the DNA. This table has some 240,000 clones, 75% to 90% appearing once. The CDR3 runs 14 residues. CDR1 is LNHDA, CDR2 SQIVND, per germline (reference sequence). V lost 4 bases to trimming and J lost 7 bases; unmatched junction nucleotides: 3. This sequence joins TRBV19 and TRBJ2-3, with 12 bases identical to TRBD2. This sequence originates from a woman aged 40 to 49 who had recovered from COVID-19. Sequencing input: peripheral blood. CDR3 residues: CASSTLAGGYTQYF. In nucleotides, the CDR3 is TGTGCCAGTAGTACCCTAGCGGGAGGGTATACGCAGTATTTT.